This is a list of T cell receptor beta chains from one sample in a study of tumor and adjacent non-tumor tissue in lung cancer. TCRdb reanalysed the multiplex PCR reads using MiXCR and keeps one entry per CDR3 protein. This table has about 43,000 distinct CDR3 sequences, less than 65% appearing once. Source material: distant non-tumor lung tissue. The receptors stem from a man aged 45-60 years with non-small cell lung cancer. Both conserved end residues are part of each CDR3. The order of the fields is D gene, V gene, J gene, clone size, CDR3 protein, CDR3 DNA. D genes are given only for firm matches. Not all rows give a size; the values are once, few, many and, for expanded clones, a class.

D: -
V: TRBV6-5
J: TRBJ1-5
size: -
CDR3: CASSSLGKDHPQHF
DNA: TGCGCCAGCAGTTCCCTGGGGAAAGATCATCCCCAGCATTTT

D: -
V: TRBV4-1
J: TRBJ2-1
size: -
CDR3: CASSRPNGDVQFF
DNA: TGCGCCAGCAGCCGACCGAACGGGGATGTGCAGTTCTTC

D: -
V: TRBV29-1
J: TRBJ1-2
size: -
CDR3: CGGLDSYGYTF
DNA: TGCGGCGGATTGGACAGCTATGGTTACACCTTC

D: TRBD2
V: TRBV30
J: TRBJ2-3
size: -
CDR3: CAWSLGTSGEADTQYF
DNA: TGTGCCTGGAGTTTGGGGACTAGCGGGGAGGCAGATACGCAGTATTTT

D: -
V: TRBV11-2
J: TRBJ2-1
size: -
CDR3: CDSSRTGTDNEQFF
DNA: TGTGACAGCTCCCGAACGGGGACCGACAATGAGCAGTTCTTC

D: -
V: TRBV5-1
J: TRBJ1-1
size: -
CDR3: CASSLDGFGNTEAIF
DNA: TGCGCCAGCAGCTTGGATGGGTTTGGGAACACTGAAGCTATCTTT

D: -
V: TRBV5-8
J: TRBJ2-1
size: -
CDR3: CASSLTGLTYNEQFF
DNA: TGTGCCAGCAGCCTAACCGGTCTAACCTACAATGAGCAGTTCTTC

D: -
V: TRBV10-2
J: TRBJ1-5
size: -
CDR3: CASNDPPQPQHF
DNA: TGTGCCAGCAATGATCCCCCTCAGCCCCAGCATTTT

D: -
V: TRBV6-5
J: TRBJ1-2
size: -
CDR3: CASTYASRSTGGYTF
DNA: TGTGCCAGCACTTACGCCTCCAGATCGACGGGAGGCTACACATTC

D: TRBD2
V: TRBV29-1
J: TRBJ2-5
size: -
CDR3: CGVGLTSWRGETQCF
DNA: TGCGGCGTCGGGCTGACTAGCTGGAGAGGGGAGACCCAGTGCTTC

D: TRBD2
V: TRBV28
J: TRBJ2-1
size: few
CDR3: CASSFQRGLSYNEQFF
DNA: TGTGCCAGCAGTTTCCAGCGGGGGCTCTCCTACAATGAGCAGTTCTTC

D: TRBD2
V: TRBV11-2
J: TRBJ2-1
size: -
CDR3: CASCVLIGLAGDERFF
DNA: TGTGCCAGCTGCGTACTCATCGGACTAGCGGGGGATGAGCGATTCTTC

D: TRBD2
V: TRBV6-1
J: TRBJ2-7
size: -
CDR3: CASSDRLAGYYYKEYF
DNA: TGTGCCAGCAGTGACCGACTAGCGGGCTATTACTACAAGGAGTACTTC

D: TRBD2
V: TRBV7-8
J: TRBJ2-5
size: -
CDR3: CASSLTSAKETQYF
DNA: TGTGCCAGCAGCCTGACTAGCGCCAAAGAGACCCAGTACTTC

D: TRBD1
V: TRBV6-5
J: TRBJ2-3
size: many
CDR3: CASSYGTGDTDTQYF
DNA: TGTGCCAGCAGTTACGGGACAGGGGACACAGATACGCAGTATTTT

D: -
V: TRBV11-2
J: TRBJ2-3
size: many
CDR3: CASGPGQASDTQYF
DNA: TGTGCCAGCGGTCCGGGCCAAGCTTCAGATACGCAGTATTTT

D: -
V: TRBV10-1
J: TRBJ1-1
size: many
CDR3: CASSEYRVGPNTEAFF
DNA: TGCGCCAGCAGTGAATATCGCGTAGGGCCGAACACTGAAGCTTTCTTT

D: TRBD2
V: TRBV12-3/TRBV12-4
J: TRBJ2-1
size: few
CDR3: CASSRLADRDEQFF
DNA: TGTGCCAGCAGCAGACTAGCGGATAGAGATGAGCAGTTCTTC

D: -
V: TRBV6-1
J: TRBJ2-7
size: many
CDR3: CASSEQRGLLDERYF
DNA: TGTGCCAGCAGTGAACAGAGGGGTTTGCTGGACGAGCGGTACTTC

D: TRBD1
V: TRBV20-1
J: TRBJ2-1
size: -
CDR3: CSAKQGDLHNELFF
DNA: TGCAGTGCTAAGCAGGGGGATCTACACAATGAGCTGTTCTTC

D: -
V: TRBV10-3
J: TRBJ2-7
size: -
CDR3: CAVSESGRLACEQYF
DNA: TGTGCCGTCAGTGAGTCGGGACGGCTGGCATGCGAGCAGTACTTC

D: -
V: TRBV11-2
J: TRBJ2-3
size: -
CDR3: CASSSLADMQYF
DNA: TGTGCCAGCAGCTCGCTAGCAGATATGCAATATTTT

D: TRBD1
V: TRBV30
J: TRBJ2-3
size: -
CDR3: CAWKPGQGPADTQYF
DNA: TGTGCCTGGAAACCAGGACAGGGTCCCGCAGATACGCAGTATTTT

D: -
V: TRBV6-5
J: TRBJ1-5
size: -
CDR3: CASSYSRGSNQSQHF
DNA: TGTGCCAGCAGTTACTCGAGGGGGTCAAATCAGTCCCAGCATTTT

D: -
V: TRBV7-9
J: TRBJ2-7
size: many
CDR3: CASSTTGIHEQYF
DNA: TGTGCCAGCAGCACGACGGGGATCCACGAGCAGTACTTC

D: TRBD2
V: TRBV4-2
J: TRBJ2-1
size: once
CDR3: CTSSQDGTSGRNKQFF
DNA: TGTACCAGCAGCCAAGATGGGACTAGCGGGAGGAATAAGCAGTTCTTC

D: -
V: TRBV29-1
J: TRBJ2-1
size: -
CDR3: CNVEGGPSREQFF
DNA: TGCAACGTAGAGGGGGGGCCGTCACGGGAGCAGTTCTTC

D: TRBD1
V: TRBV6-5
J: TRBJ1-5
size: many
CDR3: CASSRTGGEQPQHF
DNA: TGTGCCAGCAGCAGGACAGGGGGGGAGCAGCCCCAGCATTTT

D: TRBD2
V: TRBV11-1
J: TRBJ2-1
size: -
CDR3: CTSRTPTSPNNEQFF
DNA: TGTACCAGCAGAACCCCGACTAGCCCTAACAATGAGCAGTTCTTC

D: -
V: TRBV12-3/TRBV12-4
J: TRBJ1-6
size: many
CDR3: CASSPSEGGSSPLHF
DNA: TGTGCCAGCAGTCCGAGCGAGGGGGGAAGTTCACCCCTCCACTTT

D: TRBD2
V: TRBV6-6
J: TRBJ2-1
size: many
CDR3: CASSSGTSAYNEQFF
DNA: TGTGCCAGCAGCTCCGGGACTAGCGCTTACAATGAGCAGTTCTTC

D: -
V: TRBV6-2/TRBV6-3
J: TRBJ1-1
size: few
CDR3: CASTSNLKGGSEAFF
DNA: TGTGCCAGTACCTCGAACCTCAAGGGCGGGTCTGAAGCTTTCTTT